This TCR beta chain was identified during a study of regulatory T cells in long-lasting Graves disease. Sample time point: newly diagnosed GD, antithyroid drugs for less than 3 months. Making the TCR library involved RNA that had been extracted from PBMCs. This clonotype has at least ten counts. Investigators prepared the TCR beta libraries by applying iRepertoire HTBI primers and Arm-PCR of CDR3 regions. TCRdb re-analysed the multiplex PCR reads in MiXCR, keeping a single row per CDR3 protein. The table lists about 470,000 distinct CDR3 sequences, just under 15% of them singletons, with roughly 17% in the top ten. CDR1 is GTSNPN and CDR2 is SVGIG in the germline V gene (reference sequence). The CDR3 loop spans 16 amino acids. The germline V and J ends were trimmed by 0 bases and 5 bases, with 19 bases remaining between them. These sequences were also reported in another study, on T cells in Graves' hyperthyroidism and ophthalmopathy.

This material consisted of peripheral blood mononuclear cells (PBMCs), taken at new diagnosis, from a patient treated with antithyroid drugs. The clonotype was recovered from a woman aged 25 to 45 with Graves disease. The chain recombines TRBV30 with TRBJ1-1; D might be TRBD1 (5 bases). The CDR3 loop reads CAWSVRTPGWMTEAFF. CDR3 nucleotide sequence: TGTGCCTGGAGTGTGAGGACCCCAGGGTGGATGACTGAAGCTTTCTTT.